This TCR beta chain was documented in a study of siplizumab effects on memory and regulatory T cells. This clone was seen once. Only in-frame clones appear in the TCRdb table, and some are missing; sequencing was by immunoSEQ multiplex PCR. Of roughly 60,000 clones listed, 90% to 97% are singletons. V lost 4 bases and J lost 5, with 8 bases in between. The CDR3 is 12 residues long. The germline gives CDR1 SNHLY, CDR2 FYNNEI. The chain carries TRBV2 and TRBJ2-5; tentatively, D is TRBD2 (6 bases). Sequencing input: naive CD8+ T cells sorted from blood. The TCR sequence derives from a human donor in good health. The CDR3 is CASSVLAETQYF. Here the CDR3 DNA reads TGTGCCAGCAGTGTTCTAGCGGAGACCCAGTACTTC.